This T cell receptor beta chain was retrieved from a study of T cell responses to AZD1222 COVID-19 vaccine. Germline-derived CDR1 and CDR2 are SGDLS and YYNGEE. V lost 7 bases to trimming and J lost 4 bases; unmatched junction nucleotides: 7. CDR3 length equals 15 residues. Assay: immunoSEQ multiplex PCR; the TCRdb copy retains only in-frame clones and omits some. The sample lists about 85,000 clones; approximately 85% were seen once. The clonotype originates from an adult in good health. The material was peripheral blood, obtained on day 0 of AZD1222 vaccination. V and J are TRBV9 and TRBJ2-1, with 11 bases identical to TRBD2. The CDR3 DNA sequence: TGTGCCAGCGGAGAGACTAGCGGGACTTACAATGAGCAGTTCTTC. Its protein is CASGETSGTYNEQFF.